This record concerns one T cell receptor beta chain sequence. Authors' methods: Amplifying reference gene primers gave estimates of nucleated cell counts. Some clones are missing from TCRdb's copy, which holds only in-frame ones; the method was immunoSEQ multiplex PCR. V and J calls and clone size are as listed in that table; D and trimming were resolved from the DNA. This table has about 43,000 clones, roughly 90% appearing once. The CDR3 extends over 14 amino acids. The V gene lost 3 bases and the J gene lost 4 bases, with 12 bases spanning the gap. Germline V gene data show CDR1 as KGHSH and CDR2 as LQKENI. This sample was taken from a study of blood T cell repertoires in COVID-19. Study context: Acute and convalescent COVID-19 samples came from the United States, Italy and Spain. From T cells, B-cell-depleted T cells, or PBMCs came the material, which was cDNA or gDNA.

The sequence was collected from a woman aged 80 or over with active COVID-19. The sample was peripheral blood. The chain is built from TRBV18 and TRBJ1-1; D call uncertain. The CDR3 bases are TGTGCCAGCTCACCTCAAACTGGGAGCACTGAAGCTTTCTTT. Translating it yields CASSPQTGSTEAFF.